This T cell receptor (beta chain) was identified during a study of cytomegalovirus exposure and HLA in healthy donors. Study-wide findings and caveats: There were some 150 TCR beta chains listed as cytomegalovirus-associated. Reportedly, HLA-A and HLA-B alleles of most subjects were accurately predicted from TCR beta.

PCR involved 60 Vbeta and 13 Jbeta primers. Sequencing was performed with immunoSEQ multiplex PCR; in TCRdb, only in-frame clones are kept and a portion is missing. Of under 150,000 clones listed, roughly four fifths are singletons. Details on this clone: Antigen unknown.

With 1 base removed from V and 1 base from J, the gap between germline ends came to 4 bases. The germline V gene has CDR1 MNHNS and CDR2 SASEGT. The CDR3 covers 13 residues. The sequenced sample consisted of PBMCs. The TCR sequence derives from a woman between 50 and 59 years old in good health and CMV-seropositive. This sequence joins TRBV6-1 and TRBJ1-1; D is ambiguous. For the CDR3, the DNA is TGTGCCAGCAGTGAAGGGAGGAACACTGAAGCTTTCTTT. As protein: CASSEGRNTEAFF.